These T cell receptor beta chains were read from a single sample in a study of T cell responses to AZD1222 COVID-19 vaccine. Sequenced by immunoSEQ multiplex PCR; TCRdb stores in-frame clones only, minus some. The table includes about 190,000 clones, around 90% detected once. The sample was peripheral blood, taken on day 0 of AZD1222 vaccination. The receptors come from an adult in good health. The CDR3 runs from the conserved cysteine through the conserved F or W. Each record gives: clone size, V gene, J gene, D gene, CDR3 protein, CDR3 DNA. A D gene is named only where the DNA matches it firmly. Size is stated for part of the rows, as once, few or many counts, or as a class when the clone is expanded.

>NA|TRBV7-2|TRBJ1-3|TRBD1
CASGRDRVAGNTIYF
TGTGCCAGCGGTAGGGACAGGGTGGCTGGAAACACCATATATTTT
>NA|TRBV14|TRBJ2-5|NA
CASSQGFGYETQYF
TGTGCCAGCAGCCAAGGGTTCGGGTATGAGACCCAGTACTTC
>NA|TRBV29-1|TRBJ1-1|NA
CGITGDTEAFF
TGCGGGATAACAGGCGACACTGAAGCTTTCTTT
>few|TRBV5-1|TRBJ2-3|NA
CASSSGNTDTQYF
TGCGCCAGCAGCTCCGGGAACACAGATACGCAGTATTTT
>NA|TRBV11-2|TRBJ1-5|NA
CASSRDSGGQPQHF
TGTGCCAGCAGTCGTGATTCGGGGGGGCAGCCCCAGCATTTT
>NA|TRBV28|TRBJ2-7|NA
CASSFFGGDEQYF
TGTGCCAGCAGTTTCTTCGGGGGTGACGAGCAGTACTTC
>NA|TRBV5-4|TRBJ2-7|NA
CASSLVMGYEQYF
TGTGCCAGCAGCTTGGTGATGGGCTACGAGCAGTACTTC
>NA|TRBV13|TRBJ1-1|NA
CASSQTGPSHTEAFF
TGTGCCAGCAGCCAAACGGGACCTAGTCACACTGAAGCTTTCTTT
>NA|TRBV27|TRBJ1-2|NA
CASSLRGVYGYTF
TGTGCCAGCAGTTTACGGGGCGTCTATGGCTACACCTTC
>NA|TRBV18|TRBJ1-2|NA
CASSPLTEYGYTF
TGTGCCAGCTCACCATTGACAGAGTATGGCTACACCTTC
>once|TRBV7-6|TRBJ1-2|NA
CASSSGAEANYGYTF
TGTGCCAGCAGCTCCGGGGCGGAAGCTAACTATGGCTACACCTTC
>few|TRBV5-1|TRBJ1-5|TRBD1
CASSETGNNQPQHF
TGCGCCAGCAGCGAGACAGGGAACAATCAGCCCCAGCATTTT
>NA|TRBV18|TRBJ2-3|NA
CASSPADPDTQYF
TGTGCCAGCTCACCAGCCGATCCAGATACGCAGTATTTT
>NA|TRBV19|TRBJ2-2|TRBD2
CASSMAGGLGGELFF
TGTGCCAGTAGTATGGCGGGGGGGCTTGGCGGGGAGCTGTTTTTT
>once|TRBV27|TRBJ2-2|NA
CASIRWGTGELFF
TGTGCCAGCATCCGTTGGGGAACCGGGGAGCTGTTTTTT
>NA|TRBV7-9|TRBJ2-7|NA
CASSWRGQLADEQYF
TGTGCCAGCAGCTGGCGAGGACAGCTTGCCGACGAGCAGTACTTC
>NA|TRBV9|TRBJ2-7|TRBD1
CASSVAGTGPYEQYF
TGTGCCAGCAGCGTCGCCGGGACAGGCCCCTACGAGCAGTACTTC
>NA|TRBV28|TRBJ2-7|NA
CASNPPGTGTYEQYF
TGTGCCAGCAACCCCCCCGGGACTGGGACCTACGAGCAGTACTTC
>few|TRBV6-1|TRBJ2-7|TRBD1
CASSEPGQGAYEQYF
TGTGCCAGCAGTGAACCGGGACAGGGGGCCTACGAGCAGTACTTC
>once|TRBV28|TRBJ2-7|NA
CASSFVKGLSEQYF
TGTGCCAGCAGTTTCGTAAAAGGTCTCTCCGAGCAGTACTTC
>NA|TRBV9|TRBJ2-2|NA
CASSVGSTLAGELFF
TGTGCCAGCAGCGTAGGGTCGACGTTGGCCGGGGAGCTGTTTTTT
>NA|TRBV29-1|TRBJ2-7|NA
CSVERQDTYEQYF
TGCAGCGTTGAACGGCAGGATACCTACGAGCAGTACTTC
>NA|TRBV6-6|TRBJ2-5|TRBD1
CASSRDSGAQETQYF
TGTGCCAGCAGTCGGGACAGTGGGGCCCAAGAGACCCAGTACTTC
>NA|TRBV18|TRBJ1-1|TRBD1
CASSPNPGQARAFF
TGTGCCAGCTCACCGAACCCGGGACAGGCTAGGGCTTTCTTT
>NA|TRBV11-3|TRBJ2-2|NA
CASSLGTGELFF
TGTGCCAGCAGCTTAGGCACCGGGGAGCTGTTTTTT
>NA|TRBV4-1|TRBJ2-3|TRBD1
CASSQIPGQGRATLSTDTQYF
TGCGCCAGCAGTCAAATCCCGGGACAGGGGCGGGCGACCCTTAGCACAGATACGCAGTATTTT
>NA|TRBV15|TRBJ2-3|NA
CATSLRTSTDTQYF
TGTGCCACCAGCTTACGGACTAGCACAGATACGCAGTATTTT
>NA|TRBV3-1/TRBV3-2|TRBJ1-2|TRBD1
CASSLRTGGAGYTF
TGTGCCAGCAGCCTGAGGACAGGGGGCGCTGGCTACACCTTC
>once|TRBV27|TRBJ2-1|NA
CASFPGTRNEQFF
TGTGCCAGCTTTCCCGGGACTCGCAATGAGCAGTTCTTC
>once|TRBV11-2|TRBJ2-7|NA
CASSLGALPYEQYF
TGTGCCAGCAGCCTAGGGGCGTTACCCTACGAGCAGTACTTC
>NA|TRBV18|TRBJ2-2|NA
CASSLRDIRTGELFF
TGTGCCAGCTCCCTCCGGGACATTAGGACCGGGGAGCTGTTTTTT
>NA|TRBV24-1|TRBJ2-1|TRBD2
CATSDQLAGGWNEQFF
TGTGCCACCAGTGACCAGCTAGCGGGAGGGTGGAATGAGCAGTTCTTC
>NA|TRBV7-2|TRBJ2-7|TRBD1
CASSQTGFLQRQYF
TGTGCCAGCAGCCAGACAGGGTTTTTACAACGGCAGTACTTC
>NA|TRBV28|TRBJ2-7|NA
CASNPIVAMYEQYF
TGTGCCAGCAACCCCATTGTTGCTATGTACGAGCAGTACTTC
>NA|TRBV18|TRBJ1-4|NA
CASSPRQDPNEKLFF
TGTGCCAGCTCACCCCGACAGGACCCTAATGAAAAACTGTTTTTT
>NA|TRBV3-1/TRBV3-2|TRBJ2-1|NA
CASSHDTRSGEQFF
TGTGCCAGCAGCCACGATACCCGTTCCGGTGAGCAGTTCTTC
>NA|TRBV12-3/TRBV12-4|TRBJ1-5|NA
CASSLEGKQPQHF
TGTGCCAGCAGTTTAGAAGGGAAACAGCCCCAGCATTTT
>NA|TRBV19|TRBJ1-1|NA
CASSIQSEAFF
TGTGCCAGTAGTATACAGAGTGAAGCTTTCTTT
>NA|TRBV19|TRBJ1-5|TRBD1
CASTKFPTGGAGQPQHF
TGTGCCAGTACCAAATTCCCGACAGGGGGCGCCGGTCAGCCCCAGCATTTT